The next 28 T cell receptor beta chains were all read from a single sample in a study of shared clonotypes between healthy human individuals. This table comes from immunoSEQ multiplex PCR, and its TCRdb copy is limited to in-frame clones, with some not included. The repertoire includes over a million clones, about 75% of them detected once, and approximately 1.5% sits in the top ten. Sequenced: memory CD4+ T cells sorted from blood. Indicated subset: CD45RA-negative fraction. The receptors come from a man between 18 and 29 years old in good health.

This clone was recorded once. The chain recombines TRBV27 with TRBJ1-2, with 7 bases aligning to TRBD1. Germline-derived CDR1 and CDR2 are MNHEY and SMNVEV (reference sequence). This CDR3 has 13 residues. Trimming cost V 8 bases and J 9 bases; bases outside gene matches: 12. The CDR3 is CASGKGTVESYTF. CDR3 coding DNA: TGTGCCAGCGGAAAGGGGACAGTTGAGAGCTACACCTTC.

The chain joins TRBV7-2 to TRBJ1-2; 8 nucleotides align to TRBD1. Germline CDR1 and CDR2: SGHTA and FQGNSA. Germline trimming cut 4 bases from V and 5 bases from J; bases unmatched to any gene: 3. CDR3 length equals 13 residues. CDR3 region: CASSSGQDYGYTF. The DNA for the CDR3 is TGTGCCAGCAGCTCGGGACAGGATTATGGCTACACCTTC.

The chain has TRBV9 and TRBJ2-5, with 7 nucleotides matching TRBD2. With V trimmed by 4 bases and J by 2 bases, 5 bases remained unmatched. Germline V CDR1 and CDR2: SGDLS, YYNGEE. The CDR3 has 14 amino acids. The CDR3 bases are TGTGCCAGCAGCCCCGGGGGGTTTCAAGAGACCCAGTACTTC. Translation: CASSPGGFQETQYF.

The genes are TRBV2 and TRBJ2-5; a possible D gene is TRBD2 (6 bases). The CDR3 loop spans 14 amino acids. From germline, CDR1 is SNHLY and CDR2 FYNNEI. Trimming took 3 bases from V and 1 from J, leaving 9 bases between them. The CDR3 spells CASSEATSQETQYF. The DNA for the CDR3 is TGTGCCAGCAGTGAGGCGACTAGCCAAGAGACCCAGTACTTC.

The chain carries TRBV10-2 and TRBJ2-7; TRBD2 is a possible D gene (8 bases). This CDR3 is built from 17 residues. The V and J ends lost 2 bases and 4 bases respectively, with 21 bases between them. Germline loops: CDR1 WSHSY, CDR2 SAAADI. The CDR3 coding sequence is TGCGCCAGCAGTGAGGACGGGGGGGGGACAGCCTTTTACGAGCAGTACTTC. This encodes CASSEDGGGTAFYEQYF.

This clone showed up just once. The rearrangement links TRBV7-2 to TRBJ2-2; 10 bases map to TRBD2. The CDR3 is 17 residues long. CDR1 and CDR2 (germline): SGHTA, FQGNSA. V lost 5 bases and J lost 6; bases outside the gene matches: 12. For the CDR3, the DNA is TGTGCCAGCAGCCAAGGTCGAGCGGGGGGGGCCGCCGGGGAGCTGTTTTTT. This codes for CASSQGRAGGAAGELFF.

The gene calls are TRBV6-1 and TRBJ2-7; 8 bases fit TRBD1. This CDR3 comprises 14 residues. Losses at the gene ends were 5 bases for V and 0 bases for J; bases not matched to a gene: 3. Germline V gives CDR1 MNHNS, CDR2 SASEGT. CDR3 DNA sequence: TGTGCCAGCAGTTGGACAGGGAACTCCTACGAGCAGTACTTC. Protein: CASSWTGNSYEQYF.

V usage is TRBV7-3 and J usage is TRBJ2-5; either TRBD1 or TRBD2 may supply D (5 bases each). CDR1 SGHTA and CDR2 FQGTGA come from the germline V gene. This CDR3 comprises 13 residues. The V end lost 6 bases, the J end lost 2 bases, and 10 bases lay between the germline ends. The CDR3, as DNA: TGTGCCAGCAGTCGGGGCACTCAAGAGACCCAGTACTTC. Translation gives CASSRGTQETQYF.

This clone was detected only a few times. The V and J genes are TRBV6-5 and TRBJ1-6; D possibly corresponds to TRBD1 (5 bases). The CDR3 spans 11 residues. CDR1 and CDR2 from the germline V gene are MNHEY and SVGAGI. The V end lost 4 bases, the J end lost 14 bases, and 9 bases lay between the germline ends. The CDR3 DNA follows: TGTGCCAGCAGTTCGGGGGGGTCCCTCCACTTT. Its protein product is CASSSGGSLHF.

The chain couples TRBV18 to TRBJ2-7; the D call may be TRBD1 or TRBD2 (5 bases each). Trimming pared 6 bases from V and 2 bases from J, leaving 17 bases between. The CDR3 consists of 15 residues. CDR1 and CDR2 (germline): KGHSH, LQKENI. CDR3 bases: TGTGCCAGCTCCCTCGGGGCAGCACCTGCCTACGAGCAGTACTTC. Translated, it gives CASSLGAAPAYEQYF.

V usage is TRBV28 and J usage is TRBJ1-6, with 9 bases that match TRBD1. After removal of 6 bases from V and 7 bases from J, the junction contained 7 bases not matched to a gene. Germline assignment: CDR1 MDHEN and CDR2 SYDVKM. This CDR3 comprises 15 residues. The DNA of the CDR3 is TGTGCCAGCAGACGGGACAGGGTAGGAAATTCACCCCTCCACTTT. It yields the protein CASRRDRVGNSPLHF.

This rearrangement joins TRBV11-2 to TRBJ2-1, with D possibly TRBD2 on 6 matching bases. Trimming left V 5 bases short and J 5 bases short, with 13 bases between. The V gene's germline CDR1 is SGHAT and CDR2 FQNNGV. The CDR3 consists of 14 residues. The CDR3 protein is CASSPWGRHNEQFF. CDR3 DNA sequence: TGTGCCAGCAGCCCCTGGGGGAGGCACAATGAGCAGTTCTTC.

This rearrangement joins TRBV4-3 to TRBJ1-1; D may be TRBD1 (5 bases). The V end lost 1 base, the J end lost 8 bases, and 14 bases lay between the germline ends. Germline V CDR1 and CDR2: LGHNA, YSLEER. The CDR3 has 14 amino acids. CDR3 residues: CASSQGATGREAFF. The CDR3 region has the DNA TGCGCCAGCAGCCAAGGGGCCACGGGACGAGAAGCTTTCTTT.

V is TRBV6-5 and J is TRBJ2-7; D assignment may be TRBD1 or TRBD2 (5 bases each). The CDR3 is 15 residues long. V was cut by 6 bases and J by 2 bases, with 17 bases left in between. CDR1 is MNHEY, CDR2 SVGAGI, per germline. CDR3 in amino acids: CASSTSWGIAYEQYF. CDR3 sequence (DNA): TGTGCCAGCAGCACTTCCTGGGGGATCGCCTACGAGCAGTACTTC.

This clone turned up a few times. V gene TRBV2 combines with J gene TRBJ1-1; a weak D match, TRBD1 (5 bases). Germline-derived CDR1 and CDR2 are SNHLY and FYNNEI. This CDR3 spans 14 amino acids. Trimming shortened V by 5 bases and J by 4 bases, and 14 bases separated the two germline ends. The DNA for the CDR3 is TGTGCCAGCAGTAGACAGTACTCCGGCACTGAAGCTTTCTTT. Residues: CASSRQYSGTEAFF.

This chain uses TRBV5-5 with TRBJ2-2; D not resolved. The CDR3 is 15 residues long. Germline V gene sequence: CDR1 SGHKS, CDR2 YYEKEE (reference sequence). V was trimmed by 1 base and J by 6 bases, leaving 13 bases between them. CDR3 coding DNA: TGTGCCAGCAGCTTGTTAGCTCCTGGCCCCGGGGAGCTGTTTTTT. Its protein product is CASSLLAPGPGELFF.

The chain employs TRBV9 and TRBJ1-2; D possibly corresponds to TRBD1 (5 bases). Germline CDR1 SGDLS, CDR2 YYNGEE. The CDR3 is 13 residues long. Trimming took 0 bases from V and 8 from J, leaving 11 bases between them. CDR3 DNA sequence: TGTGCCAGCAGCGTAGAGGGGCGCGGCGGCTACACCTTC. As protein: CASSVEGRGGYTF.

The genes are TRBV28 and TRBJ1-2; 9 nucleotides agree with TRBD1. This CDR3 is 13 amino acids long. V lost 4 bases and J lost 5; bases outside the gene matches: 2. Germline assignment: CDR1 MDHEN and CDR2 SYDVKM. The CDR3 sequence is CASSYDRGYGYTF. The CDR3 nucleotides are TGTGCCAGCAGTTACGACAGGGGGTATGGCTACACCTTC.

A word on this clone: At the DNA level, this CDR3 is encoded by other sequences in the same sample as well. The CDR3 DNA is TGTGCCAGCAGCGTCGGACAGGCGAGCTCCTACGAGCAGTACTTC. This sequence encodes CASSVGQASSYEQYF. This sequence joins TRBV9 and TRBJ2-7, with 7 bases lining up with TRBD1. V shed 2 bases and J 0 bases; nucleotides not matched to a gene: 5. The CDR3 length is 15 residues. Germline assignment: CDR1 SGDLS and CDR2 YYNGEE.

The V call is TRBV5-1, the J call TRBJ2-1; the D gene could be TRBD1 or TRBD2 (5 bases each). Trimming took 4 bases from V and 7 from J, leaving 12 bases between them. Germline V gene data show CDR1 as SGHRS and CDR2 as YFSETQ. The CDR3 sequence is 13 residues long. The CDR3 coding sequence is TGCGCCAGCAGCCCCGGGACGGGGAATGAGCAGTTCTTC. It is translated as CASSPGTGNEQFF.

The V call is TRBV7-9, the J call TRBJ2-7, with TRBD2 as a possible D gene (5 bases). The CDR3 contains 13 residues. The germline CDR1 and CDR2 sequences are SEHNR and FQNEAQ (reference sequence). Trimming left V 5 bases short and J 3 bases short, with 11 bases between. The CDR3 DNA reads TGTGCCAGCAGCGCCCGGACTTTCTACGAGCAGTACTTC. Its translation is CASSARTFYEQYF.

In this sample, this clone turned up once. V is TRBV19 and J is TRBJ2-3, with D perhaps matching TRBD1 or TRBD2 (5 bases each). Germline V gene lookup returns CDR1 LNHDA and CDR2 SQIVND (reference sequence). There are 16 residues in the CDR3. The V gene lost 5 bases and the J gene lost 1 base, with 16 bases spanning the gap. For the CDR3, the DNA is TGTGCCAGTAGTTCGAACCGGGACCGAGGCACAGATACGCAGTATTTT. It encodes CASSSNRDRGTDTQYF. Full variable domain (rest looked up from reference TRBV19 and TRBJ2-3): DGGITQSPKYLFRKEGQNVTLSCEQNLNHDAMYWYRQDPGQGLRLIYYSQIVNDFQKGDIAEGYSVSREKKESFPLTVTSAQKNPTAFYLCASSSNRDRGTDTQYFGPGTRLTVL.

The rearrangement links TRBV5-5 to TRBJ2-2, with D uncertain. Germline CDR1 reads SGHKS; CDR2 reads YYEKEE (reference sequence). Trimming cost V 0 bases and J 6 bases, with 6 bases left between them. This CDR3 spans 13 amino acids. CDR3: CASSLVAAGELFF. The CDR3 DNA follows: TGTGCCAGCAGCTTGGTGGCCGCCGGGGAGCTGTTTTTT.

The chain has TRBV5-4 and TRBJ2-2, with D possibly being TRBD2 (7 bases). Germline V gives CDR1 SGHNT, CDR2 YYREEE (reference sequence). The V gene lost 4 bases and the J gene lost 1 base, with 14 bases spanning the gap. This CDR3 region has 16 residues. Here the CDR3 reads CASSAGAAVNTGELFF. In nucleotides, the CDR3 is TGTGCCAGCAGCGCGGGGGCGGCAGTGAACACCGGGGAGCTGTTTTTT.

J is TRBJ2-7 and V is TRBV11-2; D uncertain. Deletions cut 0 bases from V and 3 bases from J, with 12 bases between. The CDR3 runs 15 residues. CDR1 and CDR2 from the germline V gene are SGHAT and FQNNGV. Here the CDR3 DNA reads TGTGCCAGCAGCTTAGATCTCGGTACTCTCTACGAGCAGTACTTC. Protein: CASSLDLGTLYEQYF.

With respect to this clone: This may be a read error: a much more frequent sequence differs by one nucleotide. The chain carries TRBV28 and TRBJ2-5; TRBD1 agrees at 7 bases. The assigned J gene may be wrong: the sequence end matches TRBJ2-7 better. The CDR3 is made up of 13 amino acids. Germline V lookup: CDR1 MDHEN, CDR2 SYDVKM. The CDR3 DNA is TGTGCCAGCAGCCGGGACAGCTCCTACGAGCAGTACTTC. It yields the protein CASSRDSSYEQYF.

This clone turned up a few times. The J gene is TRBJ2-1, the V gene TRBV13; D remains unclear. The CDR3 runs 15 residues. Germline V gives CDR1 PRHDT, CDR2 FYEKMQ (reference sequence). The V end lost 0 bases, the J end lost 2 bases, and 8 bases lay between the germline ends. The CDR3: CASSLGGIPYNEQFF. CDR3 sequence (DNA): TGTGCCAGCAGCTTAGGGGGGATCCCCTACAATGAGCAGTTCTTC.

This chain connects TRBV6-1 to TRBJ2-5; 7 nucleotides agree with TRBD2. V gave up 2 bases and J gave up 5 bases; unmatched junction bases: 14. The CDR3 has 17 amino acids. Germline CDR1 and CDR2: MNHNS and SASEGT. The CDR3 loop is CASSERALGGYKETQYF. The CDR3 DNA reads TGTGCCAGCAGTGAACGCGCCTTGGGGGGGTATAAGGAGACCCAGTACTTC.